The 32 T cell receptor beta chains presented below share a single source sample, sequenced in a study of T cells after yellow fever vaccination. TCRdb reanalysed the 5' RACE reads using MiXCR and keeps one entry per CDR3 protein. The sample lists a few hundred thousand distinct CDR3 sequences, less than 9% occurring once. Sequencing was performed on CD4+ T cells sorted from PBMCs, taken 15 days after the yellow fever booster vaccination. These receptors came from a man aged 25 to 45 who received the YFV17D yellow fever vaccine.

This clonotype has a count of ten or more. CDR3 bases: TGTGCCAGTAGTCTTCTAGCGGGAGTTCGCACCGGGGAGCTGTTTTTT. This encodes CASSLLAGVRTGELFF. The chain is built from TRBV19 and TRBJ2-2, with 10 bases identical to TRBD2. The CDR3 sequence is 16 residues long. Germline V lookup: CDR1 LNHDA, CDR2 SQIVND (reference sequence). Losses at the gene ends were 5 bases for V and 4 bases for J; bases not matched to a gene: 7.

The rearrangement joins TRBV24-1 to TRBJ2-3; unclear D gene. V was pared by 3 bases and J by 2 bases, with 11 bases between. CDR3 length: 15 residues. In germline, CDR1 is KGHDR, CDR2 SFDVKD. CDR3 sequence: CATSDPQSVTDTQYF. The CDR3 coding sequence is TGTGCCACCAGTGATCCCCAGAGCGTCACAGATACGCAGTATTTT.

This clonotype was recorded a few times. CDR3 amino acids: CASSLDPGDSSPLHF. The CDR3 DNA follows: TGCGCCAGCAGCTTGGATCCGGGCGACAGTTCACCCCTCCACTTT. The chain couples TRBV5-1 to TRBJ1-6, with a possible D match to TRBD1 (5 bases). CDR3 length: 15 amino acids. CDR1 SGHRS and CDR2 YFSETQ come from the germline V gene. V gave up 0 bases and J gave up 9 bases, with 13 bases separating them.

Regarding this clonotype: This may arise from a read error, as a much more abundant clone is one base away. The rearrangement links TRBV12-3 or TRBV12-4 to TRBJ2-2, with no clear D. The V gene lost 4 bases and the J gene lost 4 bases, with 10 bases spanning the gap. The CDR3 runs 14 residues. DNA for the CDR3: TGTGCCAGCAGTTCAAACTCGCCCACCGGGGAGCTGTTTTTT. This sequence encodes CASSSNSPTGELFF.

The table lists this clonotype with a few counts. The genes are TRBV28 and TRBJ2-5, with D perhaps matching TRBD1 (6 bases). The CDR3 has 15 residues. Germline V gives CDR1 MDHEN, CDR2 SYDVKM. The germline V and J ends were trimmed by 6 bases and 1 base, with 15 bases remaining between them. The CDR3 nucleotides are TGTGCCAGCAGGCCCCCGACAGGACCCCAAGAGACCCAGTACTTC. Translating gives CASRPPTGPQETQYF.

This clonotype was observed a handful of times. The germline gene is not matched at one end of the junction; a read error may be the cause. The chain has TRBV7-7 and TRBJ2-1; 8 bases match TRBD2. CDR3 length: 13 residues. Germline V gene data show CDR1 as SSHAT and CDR2 as FNYEAQ (reference sequence). CDR3 loop: CASSLLREGEQFF. In DNA, the CDR3 is TGTGCTAGCAGCTTGCTCCGGGAGGGTGAGCAGTTCTTC.

This clonotype was detected ten times or more. As DNA, the CDR3 is TGTGCCAGCAGTTTATCGTACAGGGAGGGATACGAGCAGTACTTC. Translation: CASSLSYREGYEQYF. V usage is TRBV12-3 or TRBV12-4 and J usage is TRBJ2-7; possibly TRBD2 for D (7 bases). Trimming pared 2 bases from V and 4 bases from J, leaving 15 bases between. The CDR3 loop spans 15 amino acids.

This rearrangement joins TRBV27 to TRBJ2-7, with 7 bases matching TRBD2. The germline CDR1 and CDR2 sequences are MNHEY and SMNVEV (reference sequence). The J segment lost 1 base and the V segment lost 5 bases, leaving 11 bases of the junction unmatched. This CDR3 has 16 residues. The CDR3 is CASSPARGSPSYEQYF. CDR3 DNA sequence: TGTGCCAGCAGTCCTGCGCGGGGGTCACCGTCCTACGAGCAGTACTTC.

The V call is TRBV14, the J call TRBJ2-7; D unresolved. This CDR3 has 12 residues. From germline, CDR1 is SGHDN and CDR2 FVKESK. Trimming removed 3 bases at V and 1 base at J, with 4 bases between. For the CDR3, the DNA is TGTGCCAGCAGCCAGTTATCCTACGAGCAGTACTTC. This gives the protein CASSQLSYEQYF.

This clonotype showed up many times. J is TRBJ1-1 and V is TRBV29-1; unclear D gene. Germline CDR1 and CDR2: SQVTM and ANQGSEA. V was pared by 7 bases and J by 1 base, with 16 bases between. This CDR3 spans 14 amino acids. The CDR3 region has the DNA TGCAGCGCCAGCCAAGAGGTCCGGAACACTGAAGCTTTCTTT. Its translation is CSASQEVRNTEAFF.

This clonotype was detected only a few times. This chain uses TRBV20-1 with TRBJ2-3, with TRBD2 matching over 7 bases. J was trimmed by 12 bases and V by 0 bases; bases with no gene match: 15. CDR1 DFQATT and CDR2 SNEGSKA come from the germline V gene (reference sequence). CDR3 size: 15 residues. The CDR3 reads CSARDGGTKARSQYF. CDR3 coding DNA: TGCAGTGCTAGAGATGGAGGGACTAAAGCCCGTTCCCAGTATTTT.

The chain uses TRBV10-2 and TRBJ2-2; 7 positions match TRBD2. The trim removed 6 bases at V and 6 bases at J, leaving 1 base unmatched. Germline-derived CDR1 and CDR2 are WSHSY and SAAADI. The CDR3 contains 12 residues. The CDR3 is CASRGRAGELFF. As DNA, the CDR3 is TGCGCCAGCAGAGGGAGGGCCGGGGAGCTGTTTTTT.

This clonotype was counted at least ten times. The chain joins TRBV28 to TRBJ1-5, with TRBD1 matching 7 bases. Looked up from germline, CDR1 is MDHEN and CDR2 is SYDVKM. The CDR3 is 19 residues long. Losses at the gene ends were 6 bases for V and 1 base for J; bases not matched to a gene: 18. CDR3 loop: CASSTPLTQGTSSNQPQHF. The CDR3 region has the DNA TGTGCCAGCAGCACACCTCTGACACAGGGGACATCGAGCAATCAGCCCCAGCATTTT.

The J gene is TRBJ2-1, the V gene TRBV29-1, with D perhaps TRBD1 (5 bases). Germline V gene data show CDR1 as SQVTM and CDR2 as ANQGSEA. The CDR3 has 13 residues. CDR3 sequence reads: CRATQDSYNEQFF. CDR3 coding DNA: TGCAGAGCGACACAGGACTCCTACAATGAGCAGTTCTTC.

Only a few counts were recorded for this clonotype. DNA of the CDR3: TGCAGTGCTGGAGCGGGAGGTGGAACAGATACGCAGTATTTT. Translation: CSAGAGGGTDTQYF. V and J are TRBV20-1 and TRBJ2-3, with 9 bases identical to TRBD2. V dropped 5 bases and J dropped 3; count of bases not matched to a gene: 6. Germline CDR1 DFQATT, CDR2 SNEGSKA (reference sequence). CDR3 length: 14 amino acids.

This clonotype came up a few times. The chain is built from TRBV11-2 and TRBJ2-5; TRBD1 matches at 8 bases. V lost 5 bases, J lost 5 bases, and 10 bases stayed unmatched. Germline assignment: CDR1 SGHAT and CDR2 FQNNGV. This CDR3 has 15 amino acids. The CDR3 coding sequence is TGTGCCAGCAGCCCTCGGGCAGGGGGCAAGGAGACCCAGTACTTC. It yields the protein CASSPRAGGKETQYF.

Comment on this clonotype: A read error may produce the germline difference seen at one junction end. The V and J genes are TRBV5-4 and TRBJ2-7; 9 bases fit TRBD2. The germline CDR1 and CDR2 sequences are SGHNT and YYREEE (reference sequence). This CDR3 spans 15 amino acids. The DNA for the CDR3 is TGTGCTAGCAGCCGGGGGACTAGCTTATTCGACGAGCAGTACTTC. Protein: CASSRGTSLFDEQYF.

This clonotype has a handful of counts. CDR3 sequence: CASRAASYEQYF. The CDR3 bases are TGTGCCAGTCGGGCGGCTTCCTACGAGCAGTACTTC. The genes are TRBV18 and TRBJ2-7; no clear D gene. Trimming shortened V by 9 bases and J by 1 base, and 10 bases separated the two germline ends. The CDR3 loop spans 12 amino acids. Germline CDR1 and CDR2: KGHSH and LQKENI.

This clonotype was picked up a small number of times. The V and J genes are TRBV18 and TRBJ2-7, with D possibly matching TRBD1 (5 bases). Germline CDR1 is KGHSH and CDR2 is LQKENI. The V gene lost 3 bases and the J gene lost 6 bases, with 18 bases spanning the gap. The CDR3 covers 15 residues. The CDR3 nucleotides are TGTGCCAGCTCACCGGGTTTTCAGGGCGGCGGCGAGCAGTACTTC. Protein sequence: CASSPGFQGGGEQYF.

Only a few counts were recorded for this clonotype. The rearrangement joins TRBV20-1 to TRBJ2-1; D is perhaps TRBD2 (6 bases). The V gene lost 8 bases and the J gene lost 6 bases, with 11 bases spanning the gap. The CDR3 covers 11 residues. Germline V CDR1 and CDR2: DFQATT, SNEGSKA (reference sequence). CDR3 sequence reads: CSCSGFNEQFF. CDR3 nucleotides: TGCAGTTGTAGCGGATTCAATGAGCAGTTCTTC.

The V gene is TRBV5-1, the J gene TRBJ2-5; D may be TRBD2 (6 bases). V dropped 2 bases and J dropped 5 bases, with 16 bases sitting between them. CDR1 and CDR2 from the germline V gene are SGHRS and YFSETQ. CDR3 length equals 15 residues. The CDR3 is CASSFRSAGEETQYF. The CDR3 region has the DNA TGCGCCAGCAGCTTTAGGTCAGCGGGCGAGGAGACCCAGTACTTC.

The J gene is TRBJ2-7, the V gene TRBV5-4; a possible D gene is TRBD1 (5 bases). The CDR3 has 14 amino acids. Trimming removed 1 base from V and 5 bases from J, with 13 bases in between. Germline V gene sequence: CDR1 SGHNT, CDR2 YYREEE (reference sequence). CDR3 region: CASSLKGDFNEQYF. CDR3 nucleotides: TGTGCCAGCAGCTTGAAAGGGGATTTCAACGAGCAGTACTTC.

This clonotype turned up a few times. The chain couples TRBV7-2 to TRBJ2-2, with 8 bases that match TRBD1. The J segment lost 8 bases and the V segment lost 5 bases, leaving 7 bases of the junction unmatched. Germline lookup yields CDR1 SGHTA and CDR2 FQGNSA. CDR3 length equals 14 residues. Here the CDR3 reads CASSATGAGGELFF. For the CDR3, the DNA is TGTGCCAGCAGCGCGACAGGGGCGGGGGGGGAGCTGTTTTTT.

This clonotype was counted between two and nine times. This chain links TRBV5-4 with TRBJ2-5; TRBD1 matches at 8 bases. Germline CDR1 reads SGHNT; CDR2 reads YYREEE (reference sequence). This CDR3 is built from 15 residues. V dropped 4 bases and J dropped 4; count of bases not matched to a gene: 9. The CDR3 DNA is TGTGCCAGCAGCCCTACCAGGGGGCGAGGAGAGACCCAGTACTTC. Translation gives CASSPTRGRGETQYF.

V and J are TRBV3-1 and TRBJ2-3; D might be TRBD2 (5 bases). The CDR3 runs to 17 residues. V was shortened by 5 bases and J by 1 base, with 19 bases between the two germline ends. Germline assignment: CDR1 LGHDT and CDR2 YNNKEL (reference sequence). The CDR3 is CASSFRIPGYRTDTQYF. CDR3 in DNA: TGTGCCAGCAGCTTCCGCATTCCGGGATACCGCACAGATACGCAGTATTTT.

This clonotype was counted a few times. This chain connects TRBV7-2 to TRBJ2-7; no definite D call. CDR3 size: 16 residues. V lost 3 bases and J lost 4, with 19 bases in between. Germline V gene sequence: CDR1 SGHTA, CDR2 FQGNSA. The CDR3 DNA reads as TGTGCCAGCAGCTTGGATTTGCGCACCTTGAGATACGAGCAGTACTTC. It yields the protein CASSLDLRTLRYEQYF.

This clonotype was seen ten or more times. This chain joins TRBV7-8 and TRBJ2-2; 8 bases fit TRBD2. Per the germline V gene, CDR1 is SGHVS and CDR2 is FQNEAQ. Losses at the gene ends were 2 bases for V and 4 bases for J; bases not matched to a gene: 3. This CDR3 has 15 residues. The CDR3 nucleotides read TGTGCCAGCAGCTTAAGCGGGAGTGGCACCGGGGAGCTGTTTTTT. Protein: CASSLSGSGTGELFF.

There are a few counts of this clonotype. The chain joins TRBV7-7 to TRBJ2-2; no firm D call. The CDR3 has 16 residues. The V and J ends lost 5 bases and 1 base respectively, with 14 bases between them. Germline V lookup: CDR1 SSHAT, CDR2 FNYEAQ (reference sequence). CDR3 in DNA: TGTGCCAGCAGCGCCACCCGGCCGGAGAACACCGGGGAGCTGTTTTTT. Translation gives CASSATRPENTGELFF.

For this clonotype: The junction departs from the called germline gene at one end, perhaps through a read error. The chain links TRBV20-1 to TRBJ2-7; D may be TRBD2 (6 bases). Germline V gene data show CDR1 as DFQATT and CDR2 as SNEGSKA (reference sequence). This CDR3 contains 14 residues. The CDR3 loop is CSARESGSYYEQYF. CDR3 DNA sequence: TGCAGTGCTCGAGAATCCGGGAGCTACTACGAGCAGTACTTC.

This clonotype was observed at least ten times. This chain links TRBV6-2 or TRBV6-3 with TRBJ2-5; no reliable D call. From germline, CDR1 is MNHEY and CDR2 SVGEGT. V was clipped by 2 bases and J by 5 bases, with 15 bases between them. The CDR3 runs to 15 residues. The DNA of the CDR3 is TGTGCCAGCAGTTACCCGGGCACTGGATCGGAGACCCAGTACTTC. Translating gives CASSYPGTGSETQYF.

This clonotype came up many times. The chain recombines TRBV28 with TRBJ2-7, with unresolved D. Trimming removed 3 bases at V and 9 bases at J, with 18 bases between. The CDR3 loop spans 14 amino acids. CDR1 is MDHEN, CDR2 SYDVKM, per germline. The CDR3 region is CASSLGGFSLGQYF. The CDR3 coding sequence is TGTGCCAGCAGTTTGGGCGGATTTTCTTTGGGGCAGTACTTC.

Of note for this clonotype: A much larger clone lies a single base off, so this may be a read error. V usage is TRBV7-9 and J usage is TRBJ2-3; D remains unclear. The V end lost 5 bases, the J end lost 0 bases, and 9 bases lay between the germline ends. The germline gives CDR1 SEHNR, CDR2 FQNEAQ (reference sequence). CDR3 length: 14 amino acids. The CDR3 loop reads CASSQGASTDTQYF. CDR3 sequence (DNA): TGTGCCAGCAGCCAAGGCGCTAGCACAGATACGCAGTATTTT.